Given below is one T cell receptor (beta chain) in context. Its antigen remains unidentified. Base quality data are lacking; no much larger clone is found one base away. The data were taken from a study of cytomegalovirus exposure and HLA in healthy donors (dated by TCRdb to the late 2010s). Regarding the complete study: The 670 or so repertoires of the first cohort and the 120 validation repertoires were produced on the same platform, according to a later analysis. The study aimed to test whether cataloging public T cell receptors could reveal signatures of past pathogen exposure. Along with the roughly 710-subject first cohort, a separate validation cohort of over a hundred different subjects was used. The study combined high-throughput TCR immunosequencing, statistical association of individual TCRs with disease status, and machine learning to predict cytomegalovirus infection status.

The library came from the immunoSEQ multiplex PCR assay. The study's own analysis went as follows. A statistical classification framework was developed to diagnose cytomegalovirus status using the catalog of TCR beta chain sequences. TCRdb carries this immuneACCESS record with in-frame sequences only. Its versions omit some clonotypes, under half of them owing to an unresolved V gene in the studies checked, with the rest unexplained. The DNA gave D and trimming, while V, J and clone size come from that table. The sample data list 150,000 to 200,000 clones, and about 86% of these were observed just once. The ten biggest clones cover around 2.1% of the sample. What the research found in general, with its limitations: In vitro tests confirmed that a few of the cytomegalovirus-associated TCR beta chains recognize cytomegalovirus antigens. The study gave a list of about 150 TCR beta chains associated with cytomegalovirus. A later analysis lacked HLA typing for the validation cohort, so it scored co-occurrence in that cohort across all 110 or so repertoires. The authors suggested that the approach could potentially be extended to other disease states and immunological phenotypes. In a later analysis, TCRs clustered in the first cohort were found to also tend to co-occur in the roughly 130 validation repertoires, with around 94% of cluster scores above 0. Most TCR sequences were seen in very few donors, while some public TCRs were found in many individuals. Cytomegalovirus status was reported to be diagnosed by the classifier with high specificity and sensitivity in both the original and validation cohorts.

The donors were included in the validation cohort of around 120 subjects, a group kept apart from the roughly 700-subject first cohort. Trimming removed 7 bases from V and 1 base from J; the gene matches leave 10 bases unexplained. CDR1 SNHLY and CDR2 FYNNEI are derived from the germline V gene. The CDR3 contains 15 residues, cysteine and phenylalanine counted. Only the CDR3 DNA stays, 45 bases, in frame from base 1. The sequencing sample was made of PBMCs. The clonotype was recovered from a woman between 18 and 29 years old in good health and CMV-seronegative. The chain uses TRBV2 and TRBJ2-7, and TRBD2 aligns with 7 junction nucleotides. The DNA sequence reads TGTGCCAGCACCCTCACCCCTAGCGGTTCCTACGAGCAGTACTTC. It codes for CASTLTPSGSYEQYF.